The source of this TCR beta chain is a study of cytomegalovirus exposure and HLA in healthy donors. Study-wide results and limits: It was found in a later analysis that first-cohort TCR clusters tended to co-occur in the 130 or so validation repertoires. Cytomegalovirus status was reportedly diagnosed by the classifier with high specificity and sensitivity. Confirmation was obtained in vitro that a few CMV-associated chains are specific for CMV antigens.

Clones were read by immunoSEQ multiplex PCR, and TCRdb kept only the in-frame ones, dropping some. The sample consists of 300,000 to 350,000 clones, roughly 87% of them appearing once. On this clone itself: Its antigen is not identified.

Donors were drawn from the 120-subject validation cohort, separate from the roughly 670-subject first cohort. Germline values: CDR1 GTSNPN, CDR2 SVGIG (reference sequence). The V gene end was trimmed by 0 bases and the J gene end by 8 bases; junction bases not matched to a gene: 9. The CDR3 extends over 14 amino acids. This chain links TRBV30 with TRBJ1-2; 7 bases are shared with TRBD1. The receptor was derived from a man aged 25 to 45 in good health and CMV-seronegative. Sequenced material: PBMCs. CDR3 loop: CAWSVQGTGVGYTF. The CDR3 coding sequence is TGTGCCTGGAGTGTACAGGGGACGGGGGTAGGCTACACCTTC.